These 28 T cell receptor beta chains originate from one sample sequenced in a study of Ad26.COV2.S vaccination and SARS-CoV-2 variants. Treatment: around 19 received Ad26.COV2.S at low or high dose, single or two shots; a few received placebo; per-sample allocation not given. Each sample was drawn 63 days after the first injection (of vaccine or placebo). Clones were sequenced by immunoSEQ multiplex PCR, and TCRdb holds only the in-frame ones, with some missing. Altogether about 350,000 clones are present, around 89% being singletons, with the ten largest covering around 5%. Sequencing was performed on peripheral blood, taken in a trial of Ad26.COV2.S vaccine versus placebo. The receptors come from a person between 18 and 59 years old who received the Ad26.COV2.S COVID-19 vaccine or a placebo.

The chain joins TRBV14 to TRBJ2-1, with D possibly TRBD2 on 12 matching bases. The germline V and J ends were trimmed by 3 bases and 5 bases, with 23 bases remaining between them. The CDR3 length is 18 residues. Germline V gene data show CDR1 as SGHDN and CDR2 as FVKESK. The CDR3 here is CASSHRTSGTGGNNEQFF. DNA of the CDR3: TGTGCCAGCAGCCACAGGACTAGCGGGACAGGGGGAAACAATGAGCAGTTCTTC.

This clone was seen a single time. The rearrangement joins TRBV5-6 to TRBJ2-5; 7 nucleotides agree with TRBD2. Germline CDR1 is SGHDT and CDR2 is YYEEEE. V lost 0 bases and J lost 2; bases outside the gene matches: 1. This CDR3 contains 14 residues. The CDR3: CASSLGGLQETQYF. CDR3 bases: TGTGCCAGCAGCTTGGGGGGACTACAAGAGACCCAGTACTTC.

The chain couples TRBV24-1 to TRBJ1-2, with D possibly being TRBD1 (5 bases). From germline, CDR1 is KGHDR and CDR2 SFDVKD. V was shortened by 2 bases and J by 1 base, with 10 bases between the two germline ends. The CDR3 totals 15 residues. Here the CDR3 DNA reads TGTGCCACCAGTGATTCCGGGGCAGATAACTATGGCTACACCTTC. It codes for CATSDSGADNYGYTF.

The rearrangement joins TRBV4-2 to TRBJ2-1; D is unclear. In germline, CDR1 is LGHNA, CDR2 YNFKEQ. V was cut by 0 bases and J by 6 bases, with 9 bases left in between. The CDR3 is 14 amino acids. The CDR3 nucleotides read TGTGCCAGCAGCCAAGATGCCACAGTCAATGAGCAGTTCTTC. It specifies CASSQDATVNEQFF.

The chain has TRBV2 and TRBJ2-2; D is possibly TRBD2 (6 bases). Trimming pared 2 bases from V and 4 bases from J, leaving 11 bases between. This CDR3 spans 15 amino acids. Germline-derived CDR1 and CDR2 are SNHLY and FYNNEI. The CDR3 DNA sequence: TGTGCCAGCAGTGAACAGCGGGCGGCCACCGGGGAGCTGTTTTTT. Encoded protein: CASSEQRAATGELFF.

In its sample, this clone was seen a few times. The V and J genes are TRBV28 and TRBJ2-7; perhaps D is TRBD1 or TRBD2 (6 bases each). There are 13 residues in the CDR3. Germline assignment: CDR1 MDHEN and CDR2 SYDVKM. V was shortened by 8 bases and J by 3 bases, with 14 bases between the two germline ends. CDR3 nucleotide sequence: TGTGCCAGCCTCAAGGGGGGAGACTACGAGCAGTACTTC. Its translation is CASLKGGDYEQYF.

The chain joins TRBV3-1 (or the pseudogene TRBV3-2) to TRBJ2-2, with TRBD2 matching 9 bases. The germline CDR1 and CDR2 sequences are LGHDT and YNNKEL (reference sequence). V gave up 6 bases and J gave up 4 bases; unmatched junction bases: 3. The CDR3 has 14 residues. The CDR3 bases are TGTGCCAGCAGGCTAGCGGGGTCCACCGGGGAGCTGTTTTTT. This encodes CASRLAGSTGELFF.

V is TRBV7-8 and J is TRBJ1-3; D perhaps matches TRBD1 (6 bases). Trimming left V 4 bases short and J 1 base short, with 11 bases between. The CDR3 spans 15 residues. CDR1 and CDR2 from the germline V gene are SGHVS and FQNEAQ. DNA for the CDR3: TGTGCCAGCAGCTCGACAGGAATATCTGGAAACACCATATATTTT. Translating it yields CASSSTGISGNTIYF.

The CDR3 loop reads CASTPGRDRSATDTQYF. The DNA for the CDR3 is TGTGCCAGTACCCCCGGGCGGGACAGGTCGGCCACAGATACGCAGTATTTT. This rearrangement joins TRBV19 to TRBJ2-3; TRBD1 matches 8 bases. The V and J ends lost 7 bases and 2 bases, in that order; junction bases with no gene match: 14. CDR1 LNHDA and CDR2 SQIVND come from the germline V gene (reference sequence). The CDR3 has 17 amino acids. The variable domain in full, completed from reference TRBV19 and TRBJ2-3, reads DGGITQSPKYLFRKEGQNVTLSCEQNLNHDAMYWYRQDPGQGLRLIYYSQIVNDFQKGDIAEGYSVSREKKESFPLTVTSAQKNPTAFYLCASTPGRDRSATDTQYFGPGTRLTVL.

V is TRBV19 and J is TRBJ2-7; TRBD2 might be the D (6 bases). Trimming cost V 10 bases and J 3 bases, with 16 bases left between them. There are 13 residues in the CDR3. Germline V CDR1 and CDR2: LNHDA, SQIVND (reference sequence). The CDR3, as DNA: TGTGCCACCATGCCCGGGGGAGGCTACGAGCAGTACTTC. It translates to CATMPGGGYEQYF.

The chain joins TRBV28 to TRBJ2-1, with 9 bases identical to TRBD1. V was clipped by 8 bases and J by 9 bases; unmatched bases: 8. In germline, CDR1 is MDHEN, CDR2 SYDVKM. The CDR3 loop spans 13 amino acids. In nucleotides, the CDR3 is TGTGCCAGCGGGGACAGGGTCTATGGTGAGCAGTTCTTC. Translating gives CASGDRVYGEQFF.

This clone was seen just once. The V gene is TRBV7-2, the J gene TRBJ2-7; 8 bases agree with TRBD1. The CDR3 is 15 amino acids. Losses at the gene ends were 5 bases for V and 1 base for J; bases not matched to a gene: 7. Germline assignment: CDR1 SGHTA and CDR2 FQGNSA. CDR3: CASSSEDRESYEQYF. In nucleotides, the CDR3 is TGTGCCAGCAGCAGCGAGGACAGGGAATCCTACGAGCAGTACTTC.

This rearrangement joins TRBV28 to TRBJ1-6; D unresolved. The germline V and J ends were trimmed by 8 bases and 8 bases, with 7 bases remaining between them. The CDR3 loop spans 11 amino acids. Looked up from germline, CDR1 is MDHEN and CDR2 is SYDVKM. Here the CDR3 DNA reads TGTGCCAGCGGCCTAGATTCACCCCTCCACTTT. Protein: CASGLDSPLHF.

The chain links TRBV15 to TRBJ2-3; 7 bases fit TRBD2. This CDR3 is 17 amino acids long. CDR1 and CDR2 from the germline V gene are LNHNV and YYDKDF (reference sequence). The V segment lost 0 bases and the J segment 1 base; nucleotides outside the gene matches: 7. The CDR3 nucleotides read TGTGCCACCAGCAGAGACCAAACTAGCGCGCGCACAGATACGCAGTATTTT. Its translation: CATSRDQTSARTDTQYF.

J is TRBJ1-1 and V is TRBV2, with a possible D match to TRBD1 (5 bases). Germline loops: CDR1 SNHLY, CDR2 FYNNEI. Trimming took 10 bases from V and 0 from J, leaving 12 bases between them. This CDR3 spans 13 amino acids. The CDR3 region has the DNA TGTGCCACGAGGGACGGACTGAACACTGAAGCTTTCTTT. Translation: CATRDGLNTEAFF.

The chain couples TRBV29-1 to TRBJ2-2; D possibly corresponds to TRBD1 (5 bases). CDR3 length: 13 residues. CDR1 SQVTM and CDR2 ANQGSEA come from the germline V gene. With 3 bases removed from V and 2 bases from J, the gap between germline ends came to 7 bases. CDR3 residues: CSVDRENTGELFF. Written as DNA, the CDR3 is TGCAGCGTTGACAGGGAAAACACCGGGGAGCTGTTTTTT.

This clone was observed a handful of times. The chain combines TRBV7-2 with TRBJ2-3; TRBD1 matches at 8 bases. After removal of 5 bases from V and 1 base from J, the junction contained 11 bases not matched to a gene. CDR1 is SGHTA and CDR2 is FQGNSA in the germline V gene. CDR3 length equals 17 residues. In DNA, the CDR3 is TGTGCCAGCAGCCCGGGACAGGATTGGTATGGCACAGATACGCAGTATTTT. It yields the protein CASSPGQDWYGTDTQYF.

V gene TRBV2 combines with J gene TRBJ1-1; 11 bases agree with TRBD1. With 6 bases clipped from V and 5 bases from J, the junction kept 14 bases outside the gene matches. Germline V lookup: CDR1 SNHLY, CDR2 FYNNEI. This CDR3 spans 17 amino acids. This CDR3 is CASRRGQGASRETEAFF. The CDR3 region has the DNA TGTGCCAGCAGGAGAGGACAGGGGGCCTCGAGGGAGACTGAAGCTTTCTTT.

The chain links TRBV27 to TRBJ1-6, with a tentative D call TRBD1 (6 bases). CDR1 and CDR2 (germline): MNHEY, SMNVEV (reference sequence). The V and J ends lost 3 bases and 0 bases respectively, with 21 bases between them. The CDR3 runs 20 residues. The CDR3 sequence: CASSLSPPRATGSYNSPLHF. Here the CDR3 DNA reads TGTGCCAGCAGTTTGTCCCCTCCACGGGCGACAGGCTCCTATAATTCACCCCTCCACTTT.

The V and J genes are TRBV6-5 and TRBJ1-1; D not resolved. Germline values: CDR1 MNHEY, CDR2 SVGAGI. CDR3 length: 15 amino acids. Deletions cut 0 bases from V and 4 bases from J, with 12 bases between. The CDR3 nucleotides are TGTGCCAGCAGTTACTCGTATGGAGGGTTCACTGAAGCTTTCTTT. This encodes CASSYSYGGFTEAFF.

The V call is TRBV19, the J call TRBJ2-3; D is possibly TRBD2 (5 bases). This CDR3 is built from 14 residues. In germline, CDR1 is LNHDA, CDR2 SQIVND (reference sequence). Trimming stripped 3 bases from V and 2 bases from J, with 9 bases between. CDR3 region: CASSIRGYTDTQYF. The CDR3 nucleotides are TGTGCCAGTAGTATTCGGGGTTACACAGATACGCAGTATTTT.

This chain uses TRBV6-5 with TRBJ2-7; D possibly corresponds to TRBD1 (5 bases). The germline CDR1 and CDR2 sequences are MNHEY and SVGAGI. The CDR3 has 12 residues. V was pared by 4 bases and J by 4 bases, with 8 bases between. The CDR3 sequence: CASSWTLYEQYF. The CDR3 DNA is TGTGCCAGCAGTTGGACACTTTACGAGCAGTACTTC.

There are a few counts of this clone. This rearrangement joins TRBV21-1 to TRBJ1-5; the D call TRBD1 from the table was never checked on the DNA. TRBV21-1 is shown as a pseudogene. The CDR3 is 17 residues long. The CDR3: CASSKSTGQGARQPQHF. For the CDR3, the DNA is TGTGCCAGCAGCAAAAGTACGGGACAGGGGGCGCGTCAGCCCCAGCATTTT.

CDR3 DNA sequence: TGTGCCAGCAGCGTAGCTAAACAAGGGCTGACCTACGAGCAGTACTTC. Amino acid sequence: CASSVAKQGLTYEQYF. V is TRBV9 and J is TRBJ2-7; D remains unclear. V was pared by 0 bases and J by 2 bases, with 15 bases between. The length of the CDR3 is 16 residues. CDR1 and CDR2 (germline): SGDLS, YYNGEE. Variable domain in full (rest from reference TRBV9 and TRBJ2-7): DSGVTQTPKHLITATGQRVTLRCSPRSGDLSVYWYQQSLDQGLQFLIQYYNGEERAKGNILERFSAQQFPDLHSELNLSSLELGDSALYFCASSVAKQGLTYEQYFGPGTRLTVT.

The count of this clone is one. The chain is built from TRBV12-3 or TRBV12-4 and TRBJ2-2; a possible D gene is TRBD1 (6 bases). The V end lost 11 bases, the J end lost 3 bases, and 10 bases lay between the germline ends. CDR3 length: 12 amino acids. The CDR3 nucleotides read TGTGCCGTAGGGGGAGACACCGGGGAGCTGTTTTTT. This codes for CAVGGDTGELFF.

This chain links TRBV28 with TRBJ2-2; 13 nucleotides line up with TRBD2. With 2 bases clipped from V and 3 bases from J, the junction kept 9 bases outside the gene matches. The CDR3 covers 19 residues. Germline-derived CDR1 and CDR2 are MDHEN and SYDVKM. The CDR3 DNA is TGTGCCAGCAGTTTAGCGGGACTAGCGGGAACTCCTTACACCGGGGAGCTGTTTTTT. Protein: CASSLAGLAGTPYTGELFF.

The CDR3 here is CATIYEQYF. The CDR3 DNA reads as TGTGCCACCATCTACGAGCAGTACTTC. This chain uses TRBV24-1 with TRBJ2-7; D call uncertain. This CDR3 has 9 residues. Trimming took 8 bases from V and 3 from J, leaving 1 base between them. Germline CDR1 is KGHDR and CDR2 is SFDVKD.

The chain joins TRBV7-8 to TRBJ1-1; a weak D match, TRBD1 (5 bases). CDR3 size: 15 residues. V was cut by 2 bases and J by 3 bases, with 13 bases left in between. Germline loops: CDR1 SGHVS, CDR2 FQNEAQ. Here the CDR3 reads CASSLNQGDDTEAFF. The CDR3, as DNA: TGTGCCAGCAGCTTAAATCAGGGCGACGACACTGAAGCTTTCTTT. Full variable domain (remainder filled in from reference TRBV7-8 and TRBJ1-1): GAGVSQSPRYKVAKRGQDVALRCDPISGHVSLFWYQQALGQGPEFLTYFQNEAQLDKSGLPSDRFFAERPEGSVSTLKIQRTQQEDSAVYLCASSLNQGDDTEAFFGQGTRLTVV.